This T cell receptor beta chain appears in the sequencing data of a study of OX40 agonist ivuxolimab in advanced cancers. Systemic immunosuppression or a history of autoimmune disease excluded patients. Here immunoSEQ multiplex PCR was the method, and the copy in TCRdb shows in-frame clones only, minus some. This sample has around 30,000 clones, with approximately 89% found just once. The CDR3 covers 14 residues. Germline CDR1 reads MNHNY; CDR2 reads SVGAGI (reference sequence). V lost 5 bases and J lost 1, with 11 bases in between. The chain has TRBV6-6 and TRBJ1-1; D call uncertain. This specimen was CD4+ or CD8+ T cells sorted from blood, taken in a trial of the OX40 agonist ivuxolimab. This clonotype was obtained from an adult with an advanced solid tumor such as melanoma, head and neck, liver or kidney cancer. The CDR3 reads CASSAGSSNTEAFF. The CDR3 coding sequence is TGTGCCAGCAGTGCTGGGTCGTCGAACACTGAAGCTTTCTTT.